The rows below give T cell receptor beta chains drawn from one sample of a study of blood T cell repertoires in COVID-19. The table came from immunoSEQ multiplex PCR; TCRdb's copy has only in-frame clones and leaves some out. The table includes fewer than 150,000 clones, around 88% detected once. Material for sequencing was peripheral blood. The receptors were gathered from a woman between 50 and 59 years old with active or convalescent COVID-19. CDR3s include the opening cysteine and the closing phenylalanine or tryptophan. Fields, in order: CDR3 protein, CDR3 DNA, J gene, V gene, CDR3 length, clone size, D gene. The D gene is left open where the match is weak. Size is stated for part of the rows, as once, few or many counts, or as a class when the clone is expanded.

CASSRGLAGKSYEQYF TGTGCCAGCTCTCGCGGACTAGCGGGGAAATCCTACGAGCAGTACTTC TRBJ2-7 TRBV18 16 NA TRBD2
CASSIKGTSGKDTQYF TGTGCCAGCAGCATCAAGGGGACTAGCGGGAAAGATACGCAGTATTTT TRBJ2-3 TRBV7-6 16 NA TRBD2
CASSSRQGKETQYF TGTGCCAGCTCGAGTCGACAGGGTAAAGAGACCCAGTACTTC TRBJ2-5 TRBV18 14 NA TRBD1
CASRPEGQSNSPLHF TGTGCCAGCAGACCTGAGGGACAGAGTAATTCACCCCTCCACTTT TRBJ1-6 TRBV6-4 15 NA TRBD1
CASSLRTSGEQFF TGTGCCAGCAGTCTTCGGACTAGCGGTGAGCAGTTCTTC TRBJ2-1 TRBV28 13 NA TRBD2
CASSLTRLGGGYTF TGTGCCAGCAGTTTGACCAGACTTGGCGGGGGCTACACCTTC TRBJ1-2 TRBV28 14 NA NA
CATKIRREDYNEQFF TGTGCCACCAAGATCAGGCGGGAGGATTACAATGAGCAGTTCTTC TRBJ2-1 TRBV6-5 15 NA TRBD2
CASSYFSGGPGDTQYF TGTGCCAGCAGTTACTTCTCAGGCGGGCCCGGGGATACGCAGTATTTT TRBJ2-3 TRBV6-5 16 NA NA
CASSLGQGAGETQYF TGTGCCAGCAGCCTGGGACAGGGGGCCGGAGAGACCCAGTACTTC TRBJ2-5 TRBV2 15 NA TRBD1
CASSLTRGEKLFF TGTGCCAGCAGTTTAACCAGGGGGGAAAAACTGTTTTTT TRBJ1-4 TRBV27 13 NA TRBD1
CASSFQGGQETQYF TGTGCCAGCAGCTTCCAGGGCGGCCAAGAGACCCAGTACTTC TRBJ2-5 TRBV7-3 14 NA NA
CASSLGWTGGRDEQFF TGTGCCAGCAGCTTAGGGTGGACAGGGGGCCGGGATGAGCAGTTCTTC TRBJ2-1 TRBV11-2 16 once TRBD1
CASSKPLVGGKTQYF TGTGCCAGCAGCAAACCGCTGGTGGGCGGGAAGACCCAGTACTTC TRBJ2-5 TRBV7-8 15 NA NA
CASSLGGRRHNEQFF TGTGCCAGCAGTTTAGGCGGGAGGCGCCACAATGAGCAGTTCTTC TRBJ2-1 TRBV28 15 once TRBD2
CASSLGVSGNTIYF TGTGCCAGCAGCTTAGGCGTGTCTGGAAACACCATATATTTT TRBJ1-3 TRBV7-2 14 once NA
CATSFTPAQGDTDTQYF TGTGCCACCAGTTTCACCCCGGCACAGGGAGACACAGATACGCAGTATTTT TRBJ2-3 TRBV24-1 17 NA NA
CASSLLLAGGYEQYF TGTGCCAGCAGCTTACTCCTAGCGGGAGGCTACGAGCAGTACTTC TRBJ2-7 TRBV7-2 15 NA TRBD2
CASMGTRARETQYF TGTGCCAGCATGGGGACACGCGCCAGAGAGACCCAGTACTTC TRBJ2-5 TRBV7-9 14 once NA
CASSFGTTLSSTDTQYF TGTGCCAGCAGTTTCGGGACTACCCTTTCTTCCACAGATACGCAGTATTTT TRBJ2-3 TRBV27 17 NA TRBD2
CASSPGTSPGELFF TGTGCCAGCAGCCCCGGGACTAGTCCCGGGGAGCTGTTTTTT TRBJ2-2 TRBV6-5 14 NA TRBD2
CASSLFRRESSYEQYF TGTGCCAGCAGTTTATTTAGGCGGGAGAGCTCCTACGAGCAGTACTTC TRBJ2-7 TRBV28 16 NA TRBD2
CASTPPGLAGVNEQFF TGTGCCAGCACCCCGCCCGGGCTAGCGGGAGTGAATGAGCAGTTCTTC TRBJ2-1 TRBV7-9 16 NA TRBD2
CASSLWSEGNNQSQHF TGTGCCAGCAGTTTATGGTCGGAGGGGAACAATCAGTCCCAGCATTTT TRBJ1-5 TRBV28 16 NA NA
CAWSAYRSRNEKLFF TGTGCCTGGAGCGCGTACAGGTCGAGGAATGAAAAACTGTTTTTT TRBJ1-4 TRBV30 15 NA NA
CASSLGQPGEAFF TGTGCCAGCAGTTTAGGGCAGCCGGGGGAAGCTTTCTTT TRBJ1-1 TRBV28 13 NA NA
CASSVSGSPNDEQYF TGTGCCAGCAGCGTATCCGGGTCGCCAAACGACGAGCAGTACTTC TRBJ2-7 TRBV9 15 many NA
CASSRSGTTYGYTF TGTGCCAGCAGTCGATCGGGGACTACCTATGGCTACACCTTC TRBJ1-2 TRBV27 14 NA NA
CAWKSSGSSPLHF TGTGCCTGGAAGTCTTCTGGGAGTTCACCCCTCCACTTT TRBJ1-6 TRBV30 13 NA NA
CASSQTSGYYEQYF TGCGCCAGCAGCCAAACTAGCGGATACTACGAGCAGTACTTC TRBJ2-7 TRBV4-3 14 NA TRBD2
CASSQDRASGDETQYF TGCGCCAGCAGCCAAGATCGGGCTAGCGGTGACGAGACCCAGTACTTC TRBJ2-5 TRBV4-1 16 NA TRBD2
CASSPTRRSGTQYF TGTGCCAGCAGTCCCACCCGAAGGAGCGGGACCCAGTACTTC TRBJ2-5 TRBV28 14 NA NA
CSVAQGGEEKLFF TGCAGCGTTGCACAGGGCGGAGAGGAAAAACTGTTTTTT TRBJ1-4 TRBV29-1 13 NA NA
CASSETSGNTDTQYF TGTGCCAGTAGTGAGACTAGCGGGAACACAGATACGCAGTATTTT TRBJ2-3 TRBV19 15 NA TRBD2
CASRTLTGSSYEQYF TGTGCCAGCAGGACTCTGACAGGAAGCTCCTACGAGCAGTACTTC TRBJ2-7 TRBV27 15 NA NA
CASSQGHYEQYF TGTGCCAGCAGCCAAGGACACTACGAGCAGTACTTC TRBJ2-7 TRBV3-1/TRBV3-2 12 NA NA
CAWSQGGEQYF TGTGCCTGGAGTCAAGGAGGAGAGCAGTACTTC TRBJ2-7 TRBV30 11 NA NA
CASTPGAGGLDGYTF TGTGCCAGCACACCGGGGGCAGGGGGTCTAGATGGCTACACCTTC TRBJ1-2 TRBV2 15 NA TRBD1
CASRGQYEETQYF TGTGCCAGCAGGGGGCAGTATGAGGAGACCCAGTACTTC TRBJ2-5 TRBV6-5 13 NA NA
CASRGTSGTDTQYF TGTGCCAGCAGGGGGACTAGCGGCACAGATACGCAGTATTTT TRBJ2-3 TRBV28 14 once TRBD2
CASSDRSNSPLHF TGTGCCAGCAGTGATCGGAGTAATTCACCCCTCCACTTT TRBJ1-6 TRBV6-4 13 NA NA
CSVDTSGSYEQYF TGCAGCGTTGATACTAGCGGATCCTACGAGCAGTACTTC TRBJ2-7 TRBV29-1 13 NA TRBD2